This T cell receptor beta chain was identified during a study of T cell responses to AZD1222 COVID-19 vaccine. Points from the study as a whole: Baseline testing showed seropositivity in only a handful of AZD1222 recipients.

To note about this clone: Its cognate antigen is unknown.

Profiled with immunoSEQ multiplex PCR; TCRdb holds only in-frame clones, not every one. This table holds 90,000 to 110,000 clones, about 90% found once. The germline V gene encodes CDR1 LGHNA and CDR2 YSLEER. V lost 1 base and J lost 1, with 4 bases in between. This CDR3 contains 13 residues. The TCR sequence derives from an adult who received the AZD1222 COVID-19 vaccine. V and J are TRBV4-3 and TRBJ1-1, with D hard to call. The sequencing here drew on peripheral blood, taken 28 days after the second AZD1222 dose. DNA of the CDR3: TGCGCCAGCAGCCAAGCAGGGAACACTGAAGCTTTCTTT. Translated: CASSQAGNTEAFF.